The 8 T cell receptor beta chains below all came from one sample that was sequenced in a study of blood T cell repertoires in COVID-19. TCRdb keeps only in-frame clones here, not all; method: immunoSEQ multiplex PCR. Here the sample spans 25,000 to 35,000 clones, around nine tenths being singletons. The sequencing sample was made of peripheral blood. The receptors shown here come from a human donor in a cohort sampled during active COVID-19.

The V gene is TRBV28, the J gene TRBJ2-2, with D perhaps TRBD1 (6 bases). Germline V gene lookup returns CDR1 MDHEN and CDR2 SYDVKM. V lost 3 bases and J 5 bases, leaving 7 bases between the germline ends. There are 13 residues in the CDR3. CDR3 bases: TGTGCCAGCAGTTTCGGACAGACCGGGGAGCTGTTTTTT. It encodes CASSFGQTGELFF.

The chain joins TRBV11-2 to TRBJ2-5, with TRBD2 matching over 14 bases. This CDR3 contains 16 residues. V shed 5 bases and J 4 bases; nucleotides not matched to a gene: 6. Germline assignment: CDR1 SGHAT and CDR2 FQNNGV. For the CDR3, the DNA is TGTGCCAGCAGCGGCGGGACTAGCGGGAGAGGAGAGACCCAGTACTTC. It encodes CASSGGTSGRGETQYF.

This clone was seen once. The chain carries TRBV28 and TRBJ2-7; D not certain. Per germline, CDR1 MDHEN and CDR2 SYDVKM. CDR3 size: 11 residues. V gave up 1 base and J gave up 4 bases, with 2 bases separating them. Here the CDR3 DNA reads TGTGCCAGCAGTTTATTATACGAGCAGTACTTC. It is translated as CASSLLYEQYF.

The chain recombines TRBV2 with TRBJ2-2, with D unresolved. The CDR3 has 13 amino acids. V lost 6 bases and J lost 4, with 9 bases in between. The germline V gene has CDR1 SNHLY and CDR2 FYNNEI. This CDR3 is CASSYLFTGELFF. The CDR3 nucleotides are TGTGCCAGCAGCTACTTGTTCACCGGGGAGCTGTTTTTT.

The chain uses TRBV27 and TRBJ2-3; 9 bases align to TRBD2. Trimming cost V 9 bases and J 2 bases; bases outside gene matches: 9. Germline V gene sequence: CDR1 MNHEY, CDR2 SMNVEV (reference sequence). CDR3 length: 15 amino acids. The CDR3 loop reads CASGQREAVTDTQYF. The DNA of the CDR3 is TGTGCCAGTGGGCAGCGGGAGGCAGTCACAGATACGCAGTATTTT.

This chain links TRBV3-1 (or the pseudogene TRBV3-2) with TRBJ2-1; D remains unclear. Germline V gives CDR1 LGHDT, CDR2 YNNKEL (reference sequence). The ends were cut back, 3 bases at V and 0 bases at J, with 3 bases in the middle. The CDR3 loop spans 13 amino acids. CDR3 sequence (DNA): TGTGCCAGCAGCCATCTCTCCTACAATGAGCAGTTCTTC. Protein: CASSHLSYNEQFF.

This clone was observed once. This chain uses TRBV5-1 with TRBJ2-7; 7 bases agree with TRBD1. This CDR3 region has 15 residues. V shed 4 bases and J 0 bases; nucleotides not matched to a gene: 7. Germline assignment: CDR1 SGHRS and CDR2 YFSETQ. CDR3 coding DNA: TGCGCCAGCAGCCTGGGACAGACGAGCTCCTACGAGCAGTACTTC. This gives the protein CASSLGQTSSYEQYF.

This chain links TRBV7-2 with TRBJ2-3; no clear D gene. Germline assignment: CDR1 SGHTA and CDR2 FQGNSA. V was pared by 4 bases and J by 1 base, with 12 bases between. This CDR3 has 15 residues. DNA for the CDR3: TGTGCCAGCAGCTACAGCCCCCTTGGCACAGATACGCAGTATTTT. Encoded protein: CASSYSPLGTDTQYF. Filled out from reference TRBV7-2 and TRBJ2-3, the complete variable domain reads GAGVSQSPSNKVTEKGKDVELRCDPISGHTALYWYRQSLGQGLEFLIYFQGNSAPDKSGLPSDRFSAERTGGSVSTLTIQRTQQEDSAVYLCASSYSPLGTDTQYFGPGTRLTVL.